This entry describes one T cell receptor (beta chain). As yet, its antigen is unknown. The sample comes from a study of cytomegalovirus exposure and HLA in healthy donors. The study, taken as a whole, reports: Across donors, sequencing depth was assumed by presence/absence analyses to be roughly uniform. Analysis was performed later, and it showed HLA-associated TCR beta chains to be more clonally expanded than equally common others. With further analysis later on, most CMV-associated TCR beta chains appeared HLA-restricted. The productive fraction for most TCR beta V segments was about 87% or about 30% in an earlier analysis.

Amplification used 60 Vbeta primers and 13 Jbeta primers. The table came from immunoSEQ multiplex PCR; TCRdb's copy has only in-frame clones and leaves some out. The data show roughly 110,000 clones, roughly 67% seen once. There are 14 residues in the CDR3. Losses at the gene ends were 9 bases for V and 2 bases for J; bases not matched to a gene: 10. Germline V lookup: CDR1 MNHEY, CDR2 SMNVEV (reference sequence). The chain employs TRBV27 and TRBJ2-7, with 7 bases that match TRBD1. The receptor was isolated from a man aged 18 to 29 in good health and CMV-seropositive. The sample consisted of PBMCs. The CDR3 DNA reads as TGTGCCAGACCCGGCCGGGACAGAGCCTACGAGCAGTACTTC. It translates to CARPGRDRAYEQYF.